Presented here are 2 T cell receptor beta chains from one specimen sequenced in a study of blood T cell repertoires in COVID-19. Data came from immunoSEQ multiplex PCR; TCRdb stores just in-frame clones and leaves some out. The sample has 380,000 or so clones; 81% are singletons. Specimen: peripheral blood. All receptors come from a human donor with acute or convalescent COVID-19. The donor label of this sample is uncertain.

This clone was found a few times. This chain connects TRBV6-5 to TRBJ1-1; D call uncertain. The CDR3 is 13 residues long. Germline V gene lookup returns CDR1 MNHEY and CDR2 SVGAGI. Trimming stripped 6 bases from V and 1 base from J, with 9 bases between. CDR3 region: CASSRGSNTEAFF. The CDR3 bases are TGTGCCAGCAGCCGGGGATCGAACACTGAAGCTTTCTTT.

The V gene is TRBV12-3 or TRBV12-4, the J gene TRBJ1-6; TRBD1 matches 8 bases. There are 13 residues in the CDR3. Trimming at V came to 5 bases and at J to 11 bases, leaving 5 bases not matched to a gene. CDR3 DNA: TGTGCCAGCAGTCTCCGGACAGGGACACCCCTCCACTTT. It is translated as CASSLRTGTPLHF.